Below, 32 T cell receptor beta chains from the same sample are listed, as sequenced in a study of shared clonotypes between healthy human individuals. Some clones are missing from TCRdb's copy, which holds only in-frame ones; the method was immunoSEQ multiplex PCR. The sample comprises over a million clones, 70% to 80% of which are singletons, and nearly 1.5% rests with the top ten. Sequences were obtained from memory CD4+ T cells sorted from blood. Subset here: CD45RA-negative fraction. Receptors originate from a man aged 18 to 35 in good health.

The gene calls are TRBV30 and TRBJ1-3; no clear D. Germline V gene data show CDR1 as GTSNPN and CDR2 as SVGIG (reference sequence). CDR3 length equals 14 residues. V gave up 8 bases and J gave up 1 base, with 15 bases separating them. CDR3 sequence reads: CAAGLDASGNTIYF. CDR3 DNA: TGTGCCGCCGGACTGGATGCGTCTGGAAACACCATATATTTT.

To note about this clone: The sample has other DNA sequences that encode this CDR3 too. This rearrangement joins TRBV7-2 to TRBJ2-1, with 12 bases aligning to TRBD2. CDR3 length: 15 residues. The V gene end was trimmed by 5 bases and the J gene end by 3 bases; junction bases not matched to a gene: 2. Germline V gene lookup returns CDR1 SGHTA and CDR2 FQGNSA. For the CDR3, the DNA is TGTGCCAGCAGCCGACTAGCGGGAGTCTACAATGAGCAGTTCTTC. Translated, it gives CASSRLAGVYNEQFF.

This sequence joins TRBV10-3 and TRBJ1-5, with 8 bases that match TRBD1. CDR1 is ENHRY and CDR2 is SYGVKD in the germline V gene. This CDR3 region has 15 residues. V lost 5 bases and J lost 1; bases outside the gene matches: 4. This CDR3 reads CAISKDRGSNQPQHF. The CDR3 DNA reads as TGTGCCATCAGTAAAGACAGGGGAAGCAATCAGCCCCAGCATTTT.

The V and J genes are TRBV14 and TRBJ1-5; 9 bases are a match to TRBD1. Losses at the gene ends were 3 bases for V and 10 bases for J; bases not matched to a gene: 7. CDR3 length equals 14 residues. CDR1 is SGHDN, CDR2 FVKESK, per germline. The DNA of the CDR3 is TGTGCCAGCAGCCAGGGGACAGGGCGAGCCCCCCAGCATTTT. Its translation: CASSQGTGRAPQHF.

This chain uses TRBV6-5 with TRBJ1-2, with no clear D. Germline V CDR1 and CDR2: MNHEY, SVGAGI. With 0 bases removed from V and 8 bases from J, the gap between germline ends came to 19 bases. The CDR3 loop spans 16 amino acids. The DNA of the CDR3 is TGTGCCAGCAGTTACTCCCCAGTCTCCAGTTACGGGGGCTACACCTTC. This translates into CASSYSPVSSYGGYTF.

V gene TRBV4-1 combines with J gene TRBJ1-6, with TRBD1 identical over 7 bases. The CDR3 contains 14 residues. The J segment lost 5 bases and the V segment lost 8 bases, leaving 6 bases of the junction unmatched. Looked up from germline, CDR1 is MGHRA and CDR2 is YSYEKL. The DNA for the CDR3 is TGCGCCAGCGGCTCAGGACAGGATAATTCACCCCTCCACTTT. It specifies CASGSGQDNSPLHF.

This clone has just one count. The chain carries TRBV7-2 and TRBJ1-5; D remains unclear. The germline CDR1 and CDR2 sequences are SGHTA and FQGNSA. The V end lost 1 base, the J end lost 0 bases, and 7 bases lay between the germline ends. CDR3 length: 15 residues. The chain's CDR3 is CASSLEATSNQPQHF. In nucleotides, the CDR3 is TGTGCCAGCAGCTTAGAGGCCACTAGCAATCAGCCCCAGCATTTT. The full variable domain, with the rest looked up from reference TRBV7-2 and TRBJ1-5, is GAGVSQSPSNKVTEKGKDVELRCDPISGHTALYWYRQSLGQGLEFLIYFQGNSAPDKSGLPSDRFSAERTGGSVSTLTIQRTQQEDSAVYLCASSLEATSNQPQHFGDGTRLSIL.

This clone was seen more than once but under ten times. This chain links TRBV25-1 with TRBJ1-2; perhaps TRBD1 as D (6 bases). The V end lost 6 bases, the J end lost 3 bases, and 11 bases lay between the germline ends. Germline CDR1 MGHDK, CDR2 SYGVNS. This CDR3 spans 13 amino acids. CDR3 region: CASSRTEHYGYTF. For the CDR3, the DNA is TGTGCCAGCAGCCGGACAGAACACTATGGCTACACCTTC.

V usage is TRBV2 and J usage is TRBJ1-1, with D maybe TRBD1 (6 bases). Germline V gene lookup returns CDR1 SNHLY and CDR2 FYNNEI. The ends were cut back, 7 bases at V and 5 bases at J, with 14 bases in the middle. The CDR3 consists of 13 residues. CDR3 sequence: CASIQGLLTEAFF. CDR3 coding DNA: TGTGCCAGCATACAGGGACTCTTGACTGAAGCTTTCTTT.

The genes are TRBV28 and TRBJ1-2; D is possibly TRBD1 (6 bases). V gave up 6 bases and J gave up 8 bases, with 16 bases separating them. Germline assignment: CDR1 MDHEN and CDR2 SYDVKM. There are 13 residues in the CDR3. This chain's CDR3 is CASREGGSRGYTF. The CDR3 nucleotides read TGTGCCAGCAGGGAAGGGGGTTCGAGAGGCTACACCTTC.

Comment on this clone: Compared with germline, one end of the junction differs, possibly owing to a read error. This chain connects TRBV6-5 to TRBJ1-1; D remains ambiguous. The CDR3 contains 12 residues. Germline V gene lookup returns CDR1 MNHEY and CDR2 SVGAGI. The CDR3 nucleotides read TGTGCCAGCGGTTACATGAACACTGAAGCTTTCTTT. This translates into CASGYMNTEAFF.

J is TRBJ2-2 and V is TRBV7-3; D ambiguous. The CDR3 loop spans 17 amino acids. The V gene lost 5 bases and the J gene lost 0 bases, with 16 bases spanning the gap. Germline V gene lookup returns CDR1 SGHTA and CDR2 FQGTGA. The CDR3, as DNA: TGTGCCAGCAGCGCTTTCTCGACCGACCCGAACACCGGGGAGCTGTTTTTT. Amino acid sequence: CASSAFSTDPNTGELFF.

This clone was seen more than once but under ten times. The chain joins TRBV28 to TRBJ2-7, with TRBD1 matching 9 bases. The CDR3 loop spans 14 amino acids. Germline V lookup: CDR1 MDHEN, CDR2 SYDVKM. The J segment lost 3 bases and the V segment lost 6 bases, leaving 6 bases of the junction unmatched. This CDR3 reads CASRVPGQGYEQYF. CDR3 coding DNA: TGTGCCAGCAGAGTCCCGGGACAGGGCTACGAGCAGTACTTC.

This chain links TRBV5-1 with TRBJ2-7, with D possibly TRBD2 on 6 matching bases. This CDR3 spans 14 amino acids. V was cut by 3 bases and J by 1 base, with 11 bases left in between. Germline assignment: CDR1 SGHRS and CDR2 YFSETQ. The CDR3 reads CASSWGDSSYEQYF. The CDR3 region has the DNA TGCGCCAGCAGCTGGGGGGACTCGTCCTACGAGCAGTACTTC.

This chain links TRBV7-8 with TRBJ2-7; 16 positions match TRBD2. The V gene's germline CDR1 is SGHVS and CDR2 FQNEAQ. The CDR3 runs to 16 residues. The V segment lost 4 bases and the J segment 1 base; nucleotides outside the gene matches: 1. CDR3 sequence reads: CASSWGLAGGSYEQYF. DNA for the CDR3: TGTGCCAGCAGCTGGGGACTAGCGGGGGGGTCCTACGAGCAGTACTTC.

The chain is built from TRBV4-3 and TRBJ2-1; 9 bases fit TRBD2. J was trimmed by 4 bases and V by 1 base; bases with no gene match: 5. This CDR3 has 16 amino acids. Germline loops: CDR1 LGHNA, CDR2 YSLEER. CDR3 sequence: CASSQGSSGRYNEQFF. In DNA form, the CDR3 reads TGCGCCAGCAGCCAAGGATCAAGCGGGAGGTACAATGAGCAGTTCTTC.

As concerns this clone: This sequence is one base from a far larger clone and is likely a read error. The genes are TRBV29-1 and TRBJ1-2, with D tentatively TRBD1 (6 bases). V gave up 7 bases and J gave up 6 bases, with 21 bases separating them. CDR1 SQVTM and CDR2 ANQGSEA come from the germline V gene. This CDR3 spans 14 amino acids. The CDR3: CSADRRQGMDGYTF. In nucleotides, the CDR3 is TGCAGCGCTGATCGGCGTCAGGGGATGGATGGCTACACCTTC.

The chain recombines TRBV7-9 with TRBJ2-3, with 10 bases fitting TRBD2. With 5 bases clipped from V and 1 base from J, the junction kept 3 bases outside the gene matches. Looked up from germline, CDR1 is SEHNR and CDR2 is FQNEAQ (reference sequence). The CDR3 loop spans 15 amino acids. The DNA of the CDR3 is TGTGCCAGCAGCCCCCTAGCGGGGGGCACAGATACGCAGTATTTT. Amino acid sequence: CASSPLAGGTDTQYF.

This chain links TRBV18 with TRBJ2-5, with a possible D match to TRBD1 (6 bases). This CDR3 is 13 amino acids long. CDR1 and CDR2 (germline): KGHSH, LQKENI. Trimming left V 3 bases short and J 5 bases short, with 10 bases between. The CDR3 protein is CASSPTGWETQYF. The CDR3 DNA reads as TGTGCCAGCTCACCTACAGGGTGGGAGACCCAGTACTTC.

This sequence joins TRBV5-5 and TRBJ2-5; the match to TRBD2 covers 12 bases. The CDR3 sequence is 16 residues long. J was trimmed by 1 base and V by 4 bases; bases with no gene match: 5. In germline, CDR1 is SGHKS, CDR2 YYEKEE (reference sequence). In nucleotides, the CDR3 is TGTGCCAGCAGCCGACTAGCGGGGGTACCCCAAGAGACCCAGTACTTC. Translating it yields CASSRLAGVPQETQYF. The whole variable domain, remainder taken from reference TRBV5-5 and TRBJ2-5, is DAGVTQSPTHLIKTRGQQVTLRCSPISGHKSVSWYQQVLGQGPQFIFQYYEKEERGRGNFPDRFSARQFPNYSSELNVNALLLGDSALYLCASSRLAGVPQETQYFGPGTRLLVL.

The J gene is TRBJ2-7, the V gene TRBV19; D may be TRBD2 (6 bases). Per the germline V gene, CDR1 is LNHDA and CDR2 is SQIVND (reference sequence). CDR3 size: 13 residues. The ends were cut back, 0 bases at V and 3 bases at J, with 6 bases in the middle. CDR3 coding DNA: TGTGCCAGTAGTATAGAGGAGGGCTACGAGCAGTACTTC. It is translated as CASSIEEGYEQYF.

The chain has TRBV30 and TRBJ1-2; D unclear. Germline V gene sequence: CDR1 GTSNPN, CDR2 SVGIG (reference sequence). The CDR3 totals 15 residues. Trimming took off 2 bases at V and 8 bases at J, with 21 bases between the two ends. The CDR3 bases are TGTGCCTGGAGTTCCCGATTCCCCCTATCGGGGGGCTACACCTTC. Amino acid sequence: CAWSSRFPLSGGYTF.

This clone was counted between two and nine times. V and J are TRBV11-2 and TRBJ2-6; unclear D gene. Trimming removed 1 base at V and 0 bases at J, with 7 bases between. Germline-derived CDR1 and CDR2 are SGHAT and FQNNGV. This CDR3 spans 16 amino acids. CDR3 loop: CASSLGSHSGANVLTF. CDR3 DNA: TGTGCCAGCAGCTTAGGCAGTCACTCTGGGGCCAACGTCCTGACTTTC.

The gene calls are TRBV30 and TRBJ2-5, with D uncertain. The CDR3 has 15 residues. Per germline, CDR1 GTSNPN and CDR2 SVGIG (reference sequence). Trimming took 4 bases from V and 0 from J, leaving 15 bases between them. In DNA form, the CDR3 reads TGTGCCTGGACCCTTAAAGGGTGGTACCAAGAGACCCAGTACTTC. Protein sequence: CAWTLKGWYQETQYF.

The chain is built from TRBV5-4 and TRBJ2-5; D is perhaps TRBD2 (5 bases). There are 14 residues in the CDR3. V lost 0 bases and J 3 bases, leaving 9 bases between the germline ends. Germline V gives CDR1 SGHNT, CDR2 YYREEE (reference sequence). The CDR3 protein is CASSLGRAEETQYF. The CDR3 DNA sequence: TGTGCCAGCAGCTTGGGGCGAGCGGAAGAGACCCAGTACTTC. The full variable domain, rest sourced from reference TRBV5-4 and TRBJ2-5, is ETGVTQSPTHLIKTRGQQVTLRCSSQSGHNTVSWYQQALGQGPQFIFQYYREEENGRGNFPPRFSGLQFPNYSSELNVNALELDDSALYLCASSLGRAEETQYFGPGTRLLVL.

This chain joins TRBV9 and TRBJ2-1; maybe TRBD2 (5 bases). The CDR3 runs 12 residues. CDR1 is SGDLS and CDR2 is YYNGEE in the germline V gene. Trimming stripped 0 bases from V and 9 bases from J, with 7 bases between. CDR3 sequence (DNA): TGTGCCAGCAGCGTAGCTGAGGGTGAGCAGTTCTTC. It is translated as CASSVAEGEQFF.

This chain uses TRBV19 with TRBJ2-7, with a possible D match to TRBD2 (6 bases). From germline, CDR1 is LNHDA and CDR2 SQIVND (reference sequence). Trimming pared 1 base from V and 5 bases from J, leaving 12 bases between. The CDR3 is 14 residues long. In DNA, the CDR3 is TGTGCCAGTAGTATAGGGGGACTTGTAAACGAGCAGTACTTC. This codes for CASSIGGLVNEQYF. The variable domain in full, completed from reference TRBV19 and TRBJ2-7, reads DGGITQSPKYLFRKEGQNVTLSCEQNLNHDAMYWYRQDPGQGLRLIYYSQIVNDFQKGDIAEGYSVSREKKESFPLTVTSAQKNPTAFYLCASSIGGLVNEQYFGPGTRLTVT.

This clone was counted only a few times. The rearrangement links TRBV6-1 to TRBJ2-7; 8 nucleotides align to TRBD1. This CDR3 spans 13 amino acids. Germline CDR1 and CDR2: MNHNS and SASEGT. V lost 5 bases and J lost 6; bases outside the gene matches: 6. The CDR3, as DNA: TGTGCCAGCAGTCAAGACAGGGGCGGCGAGCAGTACTTC. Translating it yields CASSQDRGGEQYF.

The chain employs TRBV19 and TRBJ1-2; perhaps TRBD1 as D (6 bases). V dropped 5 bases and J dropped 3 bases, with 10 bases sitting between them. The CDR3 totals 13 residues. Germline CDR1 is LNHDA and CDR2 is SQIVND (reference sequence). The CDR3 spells CASSLRQDYGYTF. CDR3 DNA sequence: TGTGCCAGTAGTCTAAGACAGGACTATGGCTACACCTTC.

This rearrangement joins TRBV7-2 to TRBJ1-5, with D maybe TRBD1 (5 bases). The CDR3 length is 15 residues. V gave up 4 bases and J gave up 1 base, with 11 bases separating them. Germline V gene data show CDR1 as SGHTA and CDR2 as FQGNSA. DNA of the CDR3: TGTGCCAGCAGCTCCGACAGTGTGAGCAATCAGCCCCAGCATTTT. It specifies CASSSDSVSNQPQHF.

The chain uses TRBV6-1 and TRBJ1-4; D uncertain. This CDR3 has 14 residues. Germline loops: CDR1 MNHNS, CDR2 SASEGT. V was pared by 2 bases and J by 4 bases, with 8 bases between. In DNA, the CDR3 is TGTGCCAGCAGTGAATTAACCGGTAATGAAAAACTGTTTTTT. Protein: CASSELTGNEKLFF.

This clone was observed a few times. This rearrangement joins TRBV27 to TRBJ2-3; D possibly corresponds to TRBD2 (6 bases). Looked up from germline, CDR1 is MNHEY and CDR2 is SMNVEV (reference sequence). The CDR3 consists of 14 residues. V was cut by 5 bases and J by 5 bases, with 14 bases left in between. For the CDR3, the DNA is TGTGCCAGCAGTAGAACTAGCCGCTTAGATACGCAGTATTTT. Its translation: CASSRTSRLDTQYF.